This entry describes one T cell receptor (beta chain). This CDR3 has 13 amino acids. Germline V gene sequence: CDR1 GTSNPN, CDR2 SVGIG (reference sequence). Trimming took 8 bases from V and 2 from J; bases not matched to a gene: 3. These data originate in a study of OX40 agonist ivuxolimab in advanced cancers. Only in-frame clones appear in the TCRdb table, and some are missing; sequencing was by immunoSEQ multiplex PCR. The repertoire holds under 85,000 clones, with 85% to 90% as singletons. The sequencing here drew on CD4+ or CD8+ T cells sorted from blood, taken in a trial of the OX40 agonist ivuxolimab. The chain employs TRBV30 and TRBJ2-1; 10 bases line up with TRBD2. The sequence derives from an adult with an advanced solid tumor such as melanoma, head and neck, liver or kidney cancer. The CDR3 sequence: CATGTSAYNEQFF. The CDR3 DNA reads as TGTGCCACCGGGACTAGCGCCTACAATGAGCAGTTCTTC.